At least ten counts were recorded for the clone carrying this TCR beta chain. Its matching antigen is unknown. TCRdb passed the reads through MiXCR, listing each CDR3 protein once. The profile shows roughly 120,000 distinct CDR3 sequences, approximately 30% of them singletons. These data belong to a study of T cell repertoires in cytomegalovirus infection. Points from the study as a whole: Dominating the ex vivo response were TCR beta clonotypes that were CMV-specific and HLA-C-restricted.

Germline CDR1 reads MNHNS; CDR2 reads SASEGT. The V gene lost 6 bases and the J gene lost 0 bases, with 2 bases spanning the gap. The CDR3 runs to 11 residues. This chain links TRBV6-1 with TRBJ1-1; D remains ambiguous. The sequence was collected from a human donor in good health (CMV status not recorded). Some clones in this sample may be carry-over from other donors' samples. Sequencing was performed on CD8+ T cells from cultured PBMCs, taken from culture after CMV antigen stimulation. This chain's CDR3 is CASRVNTEAFF. In DNA, the CDR3 is TGTGCCAGCAGGGTGAACACTGAAGCTTTCTTT.